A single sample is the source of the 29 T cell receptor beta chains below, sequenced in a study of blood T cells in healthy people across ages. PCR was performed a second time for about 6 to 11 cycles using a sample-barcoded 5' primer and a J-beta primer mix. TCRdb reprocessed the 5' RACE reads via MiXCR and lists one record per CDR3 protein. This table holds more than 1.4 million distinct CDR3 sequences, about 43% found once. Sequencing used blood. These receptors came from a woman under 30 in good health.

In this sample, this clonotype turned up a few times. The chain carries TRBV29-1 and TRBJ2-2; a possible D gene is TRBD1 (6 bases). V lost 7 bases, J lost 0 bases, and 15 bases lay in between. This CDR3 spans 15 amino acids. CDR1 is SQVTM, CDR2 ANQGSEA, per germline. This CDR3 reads CSAGTPASNTGELFF. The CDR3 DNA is TGCAGCGCCGGGACACCGGCCTCGAACACCGGGGAGCTGTTTTTT.

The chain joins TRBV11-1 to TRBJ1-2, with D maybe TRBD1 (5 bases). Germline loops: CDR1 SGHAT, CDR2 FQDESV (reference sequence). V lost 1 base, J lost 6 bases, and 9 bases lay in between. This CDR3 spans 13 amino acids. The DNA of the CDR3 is TGTGCCAGCAGCTTAGACAGGAGAGATGGCTACACCTTC. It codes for CASSLDRRDGYTF. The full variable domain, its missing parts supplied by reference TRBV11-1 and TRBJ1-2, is EAEVAQSPRYKITEKSQAVAFWCDPISGHATLYWYRQILGQGPELLVQFQDESVVDDSQLPKDRFSAERLKGVDSTLKIQPAELGDSAMYLCASSLDRRDGYTFGSGTRLTVV.

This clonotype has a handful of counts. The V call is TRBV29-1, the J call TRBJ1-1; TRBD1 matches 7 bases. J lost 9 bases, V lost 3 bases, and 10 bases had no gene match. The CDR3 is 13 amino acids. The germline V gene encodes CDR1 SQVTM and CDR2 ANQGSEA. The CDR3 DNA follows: TGCAGCGTTGACCGACAGGGAAGGGGAAAAGCTTTCTTT. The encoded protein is CSVDRQGRGKAFF.

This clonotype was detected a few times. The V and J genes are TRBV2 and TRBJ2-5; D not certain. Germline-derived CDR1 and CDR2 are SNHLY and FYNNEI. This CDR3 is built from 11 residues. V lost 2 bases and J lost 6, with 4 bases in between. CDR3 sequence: CASSEQKTQYF. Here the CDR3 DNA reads TGTGCCAGCAGTGAACAGAAGACCCAGTACTTC.

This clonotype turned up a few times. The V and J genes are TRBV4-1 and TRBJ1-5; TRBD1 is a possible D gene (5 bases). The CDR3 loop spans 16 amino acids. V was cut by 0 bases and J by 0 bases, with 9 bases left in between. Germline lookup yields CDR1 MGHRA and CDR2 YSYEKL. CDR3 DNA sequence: TGCGCCAGCAGCCAAGAGGGGGGAAATAGCAATCAGCCCCAGCATTTT. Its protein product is CASSQEGGNSNQPQHF.

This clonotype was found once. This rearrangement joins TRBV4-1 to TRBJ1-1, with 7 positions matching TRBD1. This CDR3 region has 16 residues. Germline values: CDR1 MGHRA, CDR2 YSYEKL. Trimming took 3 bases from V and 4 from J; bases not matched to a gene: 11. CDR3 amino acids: CASSQKGTGVGTEAFF. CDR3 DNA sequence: TGCGCCAGCAGCCAGAAGGGTACAGGGGTAGGCACTGAAGCTTTCTTT.

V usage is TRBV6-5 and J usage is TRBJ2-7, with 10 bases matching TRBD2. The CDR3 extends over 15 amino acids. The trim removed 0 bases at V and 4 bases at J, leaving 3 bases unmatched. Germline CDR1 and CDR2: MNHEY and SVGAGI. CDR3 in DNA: TGTGCCAGCAGTTACTCTACTAGCGGGGTATACGAGCAGTACTTC. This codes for CASSYSTSGVYEQYF.

The CDR3 nucleotides read TGTGCCAGCAGTCAACTAGGACCGTTGAGGACCTACGAGCAGTACTTC. Translating it yields CASSQLGPLRTYEQYF. This rearrangement joins TRBV6-2 or TRBV6-3 to TRBJ2-7; D is possibly TRBD2 (5 bases). This CDR3 is built from 16 residues. Looked up from germline, CDR1 is MNHEY and CDR2 is SVGEGT. The germline V and J ends were trimmed by 5 bases and 2 bases, with 19 bases remaining between them.

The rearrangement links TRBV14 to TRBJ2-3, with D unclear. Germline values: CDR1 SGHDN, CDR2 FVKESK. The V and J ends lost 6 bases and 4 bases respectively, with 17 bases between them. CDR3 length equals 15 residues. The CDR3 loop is CASRRGPSSSDTQYF. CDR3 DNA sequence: TGTGCCAGCAGACGCGGACCCTCCAGCTCAGATACGCAGTATTTT. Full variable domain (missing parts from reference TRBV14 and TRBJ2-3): EAGVTQFPSHSVIEKGQTVTLRCDPISGHDNLYWYRRVMGKEIKFLLHFVKESKQDESGMPNNRFLAERTGGTYSTLKVQPAELEDSGVYFCASRRGPSSSDTQYFGPGTRLTVL.

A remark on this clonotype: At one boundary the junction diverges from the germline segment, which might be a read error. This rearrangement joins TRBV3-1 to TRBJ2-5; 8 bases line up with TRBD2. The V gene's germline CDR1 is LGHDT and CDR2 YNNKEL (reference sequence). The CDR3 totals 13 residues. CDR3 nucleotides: TGTGTCAGCAACCTAGCGGGCCAAGAGACCCAGTACTTC. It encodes CVSNLAGQETQYF.

The CDR3 sequence is CASSYSSGRRDEQYF. CDR3 nucleotides: TGTGCCAGCAGTTACAGTAGCGGGAGGAGGGACGAGCAGTACTTC. The chain has TRBV6-5 and TRBJ2-7; 10 bases line up with TRBD2. In germline, CDR1 is MNHEY, CDR2 SVGAGI. After removal of 2 bases from V and 5 bases from J, the junction contained 6 bases not matched to a gene. This CDR3 comprises 15 residues.

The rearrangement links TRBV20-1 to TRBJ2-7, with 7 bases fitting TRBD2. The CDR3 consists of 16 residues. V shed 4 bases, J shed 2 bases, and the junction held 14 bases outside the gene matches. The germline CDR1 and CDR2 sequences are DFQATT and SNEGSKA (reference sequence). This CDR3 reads CSANPMVSSGTYEQYF. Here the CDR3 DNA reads TGCAGTGCTAACCCCATGGTGTCTAGCGGTACCTACGAGCAGTACTTC.

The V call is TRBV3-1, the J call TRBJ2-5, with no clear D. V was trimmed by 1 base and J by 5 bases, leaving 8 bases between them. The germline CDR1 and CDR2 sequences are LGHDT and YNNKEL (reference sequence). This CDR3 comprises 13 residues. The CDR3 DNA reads TGTGCCAGCAGCCAAGTTTCCGGCGAGACCCAGTACTTC. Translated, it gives CASSQVSGETQYF.

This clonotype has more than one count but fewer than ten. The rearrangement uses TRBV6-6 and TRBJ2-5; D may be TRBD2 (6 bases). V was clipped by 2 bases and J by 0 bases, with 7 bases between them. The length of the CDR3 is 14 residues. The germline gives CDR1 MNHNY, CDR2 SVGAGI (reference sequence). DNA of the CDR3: TGTGCCAGCAGTTACGGGGGGTACCAAGAGACCCAGTACTTC. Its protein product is CASSYGGYQETQYF.

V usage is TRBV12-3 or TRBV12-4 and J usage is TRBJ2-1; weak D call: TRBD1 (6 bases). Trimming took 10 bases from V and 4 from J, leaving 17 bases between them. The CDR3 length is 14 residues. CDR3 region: CATQRGGAYNEQFF. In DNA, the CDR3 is TGTGCCACCCAGAGAGGGGGAGCTTACAATGAGCAGTTCTTC.

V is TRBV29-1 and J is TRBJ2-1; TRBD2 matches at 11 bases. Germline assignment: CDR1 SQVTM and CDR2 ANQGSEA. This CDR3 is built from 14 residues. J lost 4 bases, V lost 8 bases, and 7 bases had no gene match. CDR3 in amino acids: CSIPGTSGYNEQFF. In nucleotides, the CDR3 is TGCAGCATTCCCGGGACTAGCGGATACAATGAGCAGTTCTTC.

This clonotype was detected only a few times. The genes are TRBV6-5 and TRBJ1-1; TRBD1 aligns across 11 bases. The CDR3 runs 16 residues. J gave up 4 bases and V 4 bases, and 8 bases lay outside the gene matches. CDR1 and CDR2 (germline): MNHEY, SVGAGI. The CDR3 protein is CASSFLTGTGGTEAFF. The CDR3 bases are TGTGCCAGCAGTTTTTTAACCGGGACAGGGGGCACTGAAGCTTTCTTT.

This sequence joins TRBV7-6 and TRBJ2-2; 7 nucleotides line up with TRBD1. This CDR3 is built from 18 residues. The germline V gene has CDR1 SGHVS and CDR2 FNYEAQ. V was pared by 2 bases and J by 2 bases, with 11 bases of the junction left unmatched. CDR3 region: CASSLTLWLGGNTGELFF. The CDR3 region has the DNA TGTGCCAGCAGCTTAACGCTTTGGTTAGGGGGCAACACCGGGGAGCTGTTTTTT.

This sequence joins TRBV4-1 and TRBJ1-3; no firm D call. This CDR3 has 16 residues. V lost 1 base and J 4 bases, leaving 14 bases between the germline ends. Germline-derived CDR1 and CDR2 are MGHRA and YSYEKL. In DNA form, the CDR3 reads TGCGCCAGCAGCCAAGGGGCAGGTAGCTTGGGAAACACCATATATTTT. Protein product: CASSQGAGSLGNTIYF.

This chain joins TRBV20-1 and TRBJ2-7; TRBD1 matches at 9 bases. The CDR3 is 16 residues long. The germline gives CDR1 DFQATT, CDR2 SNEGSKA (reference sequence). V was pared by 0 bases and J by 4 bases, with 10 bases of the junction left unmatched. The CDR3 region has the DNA TGCAGTGCTAGAGATGAGGGGGACAGGGAAGTGTACGAGCAGTACTTC. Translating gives CSARDEGDREVYEQYF.

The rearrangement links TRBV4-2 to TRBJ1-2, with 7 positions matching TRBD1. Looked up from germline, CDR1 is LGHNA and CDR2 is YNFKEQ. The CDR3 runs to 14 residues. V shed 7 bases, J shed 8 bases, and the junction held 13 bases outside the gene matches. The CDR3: CASTDRDLWRGYTF. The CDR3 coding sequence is TGTGCCAGCACCGACAGGGACCTATGGCGGGGCTACACCTTC.

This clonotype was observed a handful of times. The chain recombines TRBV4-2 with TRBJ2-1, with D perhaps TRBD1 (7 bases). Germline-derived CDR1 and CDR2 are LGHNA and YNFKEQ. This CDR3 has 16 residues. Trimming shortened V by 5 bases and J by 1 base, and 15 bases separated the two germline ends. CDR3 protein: CASSKGPGGSYNEQFF. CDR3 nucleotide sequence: TGTGCCAGCAGCAAAGGGCCAGGGGGGTCCTACAATGAGCAGTTCTTC.

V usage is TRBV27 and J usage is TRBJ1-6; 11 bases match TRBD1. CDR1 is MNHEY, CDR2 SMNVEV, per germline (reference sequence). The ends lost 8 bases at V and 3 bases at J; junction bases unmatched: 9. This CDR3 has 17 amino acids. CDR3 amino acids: CASSGTGTGGYNSPLHF. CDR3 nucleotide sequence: TGTGCCAGCTCCGGAACCGGGACAGGGGGCTATAATTCACCCCTCCACTTT.

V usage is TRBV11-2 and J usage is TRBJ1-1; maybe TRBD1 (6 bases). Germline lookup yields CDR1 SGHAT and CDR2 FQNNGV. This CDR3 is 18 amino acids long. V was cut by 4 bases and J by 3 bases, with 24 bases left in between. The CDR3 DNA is TGTGCCAGCAGCTCTACGGGGACCTGGGGGCGGGGGGACACTGAAGCTTTCTTT. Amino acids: CASSSTGTWGRGDTEAFF. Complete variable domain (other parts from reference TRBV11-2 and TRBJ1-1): EAGVAQSPRYKIIEKRQSVAFWCNPISGHATLYWYQQILGQGPKLLIQFQNNGVVDDSQLPKDRFSAERLKGVDSTLKIQPAKLEDSAVYLCASSSTGTWGRGDTEAFFGQGTRLTVV.

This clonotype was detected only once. The chain's CDR3 is CASSVATGVGYEQYF. In DNA, the CDR3 is TGTGCCAGCAGCGTAGCAACGGGGGTCGGCTACGAGCAGTACTTC. V and J are TRBV9 and TRBJ2-7; D perhaps matches TRBD2 (6 bases). Per germline, CDR1 SGDLS and CDR2 YYNGEE. V lost 0 bases, J lost 3 bases, and 13 bases lay in between. The CDR3 covers 15 residues.

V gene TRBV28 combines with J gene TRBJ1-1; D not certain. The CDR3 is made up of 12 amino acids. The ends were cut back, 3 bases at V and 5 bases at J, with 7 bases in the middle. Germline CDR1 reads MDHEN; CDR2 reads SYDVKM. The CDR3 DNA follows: TGTGCCAGCAGTTTCAGTAGAACTGAAGCTTTCTTT. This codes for CASSFSRTEAFF. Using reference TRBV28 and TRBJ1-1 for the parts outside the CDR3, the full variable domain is DVKVTQSSRYLVKRTGEKVFLECVQDMDHENMFWYRQDPGLGLRLIYFSYDVKMKEKGDIPEGYSVSREKKERFSLILESASTNQTSMYLCASSFSRTEAFFGQGTRLTVV.

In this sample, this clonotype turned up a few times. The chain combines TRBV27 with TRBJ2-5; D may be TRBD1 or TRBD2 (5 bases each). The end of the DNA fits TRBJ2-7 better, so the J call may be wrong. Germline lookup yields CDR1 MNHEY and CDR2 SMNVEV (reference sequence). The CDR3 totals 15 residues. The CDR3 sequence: CASSPGTNRNYEQYF. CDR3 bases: TGTGCCAGCAGTCCCGGGACCAACCGTAATTACGAGCAGTACTTC.

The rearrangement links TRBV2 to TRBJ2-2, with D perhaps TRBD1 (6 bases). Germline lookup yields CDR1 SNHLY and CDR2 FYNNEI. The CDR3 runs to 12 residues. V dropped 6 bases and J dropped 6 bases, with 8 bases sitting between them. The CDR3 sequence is CASSEGAGELFF. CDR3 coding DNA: TGTGCCAGCAGCGAGGGGGCCGGGGAGCTGTTTTTT.

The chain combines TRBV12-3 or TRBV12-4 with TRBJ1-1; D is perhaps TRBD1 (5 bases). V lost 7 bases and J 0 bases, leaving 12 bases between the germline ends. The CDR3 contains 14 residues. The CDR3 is CASNPGLLNTEAFF. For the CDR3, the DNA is TGTGCCAGCAATCCGGGACTGTTGAACACTGAAGCTTTCTTT.